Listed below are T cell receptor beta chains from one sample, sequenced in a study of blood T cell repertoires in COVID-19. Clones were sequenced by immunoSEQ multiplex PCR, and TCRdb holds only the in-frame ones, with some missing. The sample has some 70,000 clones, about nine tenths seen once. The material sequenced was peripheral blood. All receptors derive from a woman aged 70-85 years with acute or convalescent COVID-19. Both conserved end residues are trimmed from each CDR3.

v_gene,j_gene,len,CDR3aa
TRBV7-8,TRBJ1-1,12,ASRLQGAGTEAF
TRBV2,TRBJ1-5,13,ASSDFLRGNQPQH
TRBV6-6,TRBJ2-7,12,ASSWTAPSYEQY
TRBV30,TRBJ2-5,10,AWGQGQETQY
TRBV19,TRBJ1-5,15,ASSIRDRVIGNQPQH
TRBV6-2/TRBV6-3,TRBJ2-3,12,ASSPLWGGDTQY
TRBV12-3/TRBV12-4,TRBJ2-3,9,ASRGDYRQY
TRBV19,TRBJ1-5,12,ASSIFRGNQPQH
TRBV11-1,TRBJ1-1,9,ASSLNEEAF
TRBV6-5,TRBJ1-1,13,ASSPSTGPYTEAF
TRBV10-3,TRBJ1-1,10,AINSQNTEAF
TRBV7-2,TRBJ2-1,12,ASSLSLAYNEQF
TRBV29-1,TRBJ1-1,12,SVNRGGKNTEAF
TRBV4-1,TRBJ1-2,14,ASSYRQEWNDYGYT
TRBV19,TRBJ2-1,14,ASSVQASGLPNEQF
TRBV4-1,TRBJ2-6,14,ASSQTDRAGANVLT
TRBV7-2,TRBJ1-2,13,ASSGPTGFDYGYT
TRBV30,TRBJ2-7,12,AWSALAGPYEQY
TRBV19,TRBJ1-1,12,ASTRAGRGTEAF
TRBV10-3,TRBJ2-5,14,ASMASGGPFGETQY
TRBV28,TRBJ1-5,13,ASTRVVGLRQPQH
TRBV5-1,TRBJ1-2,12,ASSATGGSYGYT
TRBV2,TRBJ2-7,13,ASSDRGGGLNEQY
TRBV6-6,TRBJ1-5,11,ASTTARLQPQH
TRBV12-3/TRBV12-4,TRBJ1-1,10,ASSFSLIEAF
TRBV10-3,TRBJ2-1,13,AISETSGRSGEQF
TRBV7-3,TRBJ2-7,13,ASSLIKAGRYEQY
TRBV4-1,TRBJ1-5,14,ASSPSRTASNQPQH
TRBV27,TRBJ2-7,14,ASSLGFRGSSYEQY
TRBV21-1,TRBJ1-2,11,ASSTSAWSGYT
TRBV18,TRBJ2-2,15,ASSPAAIAGRPGELF
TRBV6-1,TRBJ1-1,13,ASRPGQGGNTEAF
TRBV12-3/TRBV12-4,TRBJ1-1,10,AEGNMNTEAF
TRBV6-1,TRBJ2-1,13,ASSHTGGSYNEQF
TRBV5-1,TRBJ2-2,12,ASSFEASTGELF
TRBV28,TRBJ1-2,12,ASSHGQDSYGYT
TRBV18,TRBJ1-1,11,ASSRAGQTEAF
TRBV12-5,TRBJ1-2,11,ASGFPESYGYT
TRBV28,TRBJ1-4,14,ASSWDRGETNEKLF
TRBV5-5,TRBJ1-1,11,ASSLLVETEAF
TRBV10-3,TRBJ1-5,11,AISELGSQPQH
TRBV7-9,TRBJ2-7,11,ASSLLLGLEQY
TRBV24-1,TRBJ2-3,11,ATKGASTDTQY
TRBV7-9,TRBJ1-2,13,ASSPARGRDYGYT
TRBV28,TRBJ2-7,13,ASSYTGTGGYEQY
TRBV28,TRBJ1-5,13,ASSFDISPNQPQH
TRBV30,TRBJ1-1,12,AWSQGGRGTEAF
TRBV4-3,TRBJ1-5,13,ASSQARAGHQPQH
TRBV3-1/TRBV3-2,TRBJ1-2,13,ASSQNGQGAQGYT
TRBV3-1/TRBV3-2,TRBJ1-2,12,ASSLQDRVKGYT
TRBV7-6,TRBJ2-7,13,ASSNRMTGPYEQY
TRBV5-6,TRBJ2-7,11,ASSFSRRDEQY
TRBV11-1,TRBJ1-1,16,ASSLAGPGQGVNTEAF
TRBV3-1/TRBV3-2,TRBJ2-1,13,ASSLGLGSYNEQF
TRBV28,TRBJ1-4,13,ASSLPSGVNEKLF